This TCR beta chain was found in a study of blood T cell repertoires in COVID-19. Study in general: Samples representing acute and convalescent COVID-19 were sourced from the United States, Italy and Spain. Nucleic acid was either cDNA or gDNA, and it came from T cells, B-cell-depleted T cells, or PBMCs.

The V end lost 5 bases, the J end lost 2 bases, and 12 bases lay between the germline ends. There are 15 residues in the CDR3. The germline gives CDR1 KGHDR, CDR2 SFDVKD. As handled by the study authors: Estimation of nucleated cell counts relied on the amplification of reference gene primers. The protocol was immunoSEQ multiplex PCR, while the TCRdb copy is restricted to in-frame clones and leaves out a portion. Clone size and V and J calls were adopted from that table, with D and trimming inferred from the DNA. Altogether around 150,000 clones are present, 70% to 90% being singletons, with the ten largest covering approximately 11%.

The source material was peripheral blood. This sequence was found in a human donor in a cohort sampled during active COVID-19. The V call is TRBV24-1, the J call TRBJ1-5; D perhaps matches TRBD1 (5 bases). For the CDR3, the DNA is TGTGCCACCAGTGTCTCGGGGGACGGCAATCAGCCCCAGCATTTT. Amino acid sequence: CATSVSGDGNQPQHF.